This T cell receptor beta chain was captured in a study of early T cells in non-severe SARS-CoV-2 infection. About the research overall: The sequenced material was bulk RNA from unsorted whole blood, and its chains were unpaired. Study findings and constraints: Anti-spike CD8 responses were favored by VDJdb matching, which missed private and CD4 specificities.

The CDR3 consists of 17 residues. The trim removed 5 bases at V and 0 bases at J, leaving 10 bases unmatched. The germline V gene encodes CDR1 SGHVS and CDR2 FNYEAQ. In this sample, this clonotype turned up many times. What it binds is unknown. TCRdb used MiXCR to reprocess the 5' RACE reads, holding one entry per CDR3 protein. The sample has approximately 22,000 distinct CDR3 sequences, 4.5% seen once. This TCR was sampled from an adult who was a healthcare worker with PCR-confirmed SARS-CoV-2 infection or an uninfected control (not recorded which). The specimen sequenced was whole blood. J is TRBJ2-7 and V is TRBV7-6, with 10 positions matching TRBD2. The chain's CDR3 is CASSPYPGLAASYEQYF. The CDR3 nucleotides are TGTGCCAGCAGCCCTTACCCCGGACTAGCGGCCTCCTACGAGCAGTACTTC.